Listed below are T cell receptor beta chains from one sample, sequenced in a study of siplizumab effects on memory and regulatory T cells. Only in-frame clones appear in the TCRdb table, and some are missing; sequencing was by immunoSEQ multiplex PCR. The sample gives 70,000 to 100,000 clones, around 97% of which show up once; 0.03% to 0.035% is in the top ten. Sequenced sample: naive CD4+ T cells sorted from blood. Every receptor here comes from a human donor in good health. Each CDR3 is given with its conserved first and last residue. The D gene is left open where the match is weak. Expanded clones are given a class, and other clones once, few, many or no size at all.

clone_size	d_call	v_call	j_call	cdr3_nt	cdr3_aa
-	TRBD1	TRBV29-1	TRBJ1-4	TGCAGCGTTGAAACAGGGGGCTATGTGTTTTTT	CSVETGGYVFF
-	-	TRBV25-1	TRBJ2-2	TGTGCCAGCAGCTACGAGGGCGTCACTATTATCACCGGGGAGCTGTTTTTT	CASSYEGVTIITGELFF
-	-	TRBV21-1	TRBJ1-2	TGTGCCAGCAGCTTAGGCTGCCTCTGGTATGGCTACACCTTC	CASSLGCLWYGYTF
-	-	TRBV6-5	TRBJ2-1	TGTGCCAGCAGTTACTTTCAAACAATGAATGAGCAGTTCTTC	CASSYFQTMNEQFF
-	-	TRBV7-3	TRBJ2-1	TGTGCCAGCAGCCCGGACGGGGGACGCTCCTACAATGAGCAGTTCTTC	CASSPDGGRSYNEQFF
-	-	TRBV7-9	TRBJ1-3	TGTGCCAGCAGCGAGGCCCTAGGCGGAAACACCATATATTTT	CASSEALGGNTIYF
-	-	TRBV2	TRBJ1-4	TGTGCCAGCAGTGAATATGGGCAGACCGCAACTAATGAAAAACTGTTTTTT	CASSEYGQTATNEKLFF
-	-	TRBV2	TRBJ2-7	TGTGCCAGCAGTGAAGGGTCAGGGACCCACGAGCAGTACTTC	CASSEGSGTHEQYF
-	TRBD1	TRBV4-1	TRBJ1-1	TGCGCCAGCAGCCAACCCGGGACAGGCTCGGGGGCTTTCTTT	CASSQPGTGSGAFF
-	-	TRBV6-5	TRBJ1-5	TGTGCCAGCAGTTACTCGATGGGTGGAGGCCAGCCCCAGCATTTT	CASSYSMGGGQPQHF
-	TRBD2	TRBV5-1	TRBJ2-5	TGCGCCAGCAGCTTGCTAGCGGGGGGGCCGGGTGGAGAGACCCAGTACTTC	CASSLLAGGPGGETQYF
-	-	TRBV5-1	TRBJ1-3	TGCGCCAGCAGCTACGGACCGCCGAGCTCTGGAAACACCATATATTTT	CASSYGPPSSGNTIYF
-	-	TRBV2	TRBJ1-2	TGTGCCAGCAGTGATAGCAGGGGAGGGTATGGCTACACCTTC	CASSDSRGGYGYTF
-	TRBD2	TRBV30	TRBJ2-5	TGTGCCTGGAGCCCCCGCGGGGGGTTGGAAGAGACCCAGTACTTC	CAWSPRGGLEETQYF
-	-	TRBV23-1	TRBJ2-7	TGCGCCAGCAGTCAAGTGGGGGGGGCGTACGAGCAGTACTTC	CASSQVGGAYEQYF
-	TRBD2	TRBV4-2	TRBJ2-3	TGTGCCAGCAGCCAAGACCCGGGGGTAGCGGGGAGAGATACGCAGTATTTT	CASSQDPGVAGRDTQYF
-	-	TRBV6-5	TRBJ1-5	TGTGCCAGCAGTTACTCGCGGTATAGCAATCAGCCCCAGCATTTT	CASSYSRYSNQPQHF
-	-	TRBV20-1	TRBJ1-4	TGCAGTACCCCGTATAATGAAAAACTGTTTTTT	CSTPYNEKLFF
-	-	TRBV11-1	TRBJ1-5	TGTGCCAGCAGCTTAGAGGTTGGAGAACCCCAGCATTTT	CASSLEVGEPQHF
-	TRBD1	TRBV11-2	TRBJ1-3	TGTGCCAGCAGCTCCTGGACAGGGAGCACCATATATTTT	CASSSWTGSTIYF
-	-	TRBV5-1	TRBJ2-3	TGCGCCAGCAGCTTGGGAAAGGGCGGGAACACAGATACGCAGTATTTT	CASSLGKGGNTDTQYF
-	-	TRBV7-6	TRBJ2-3	TGTGCCAGCAGCTTATCTTCGGCCAGGGCTGTAGCAGATACGCAGTATTTT	CASSLSSARAVADTQYF
-	TRBD2	TRBV28	TRBJ2-3	TGTGCCAGCAGCTATACCGCGGGGGGGAACCAAGATACGCAGTATTTT	CASSYTAGGNQDTQYF
-	-	TRBV28	TRBJ2-1	TGTGCCAGCAGCCCCGGGGGTACAGCCTCCTACAATGAGCAGTTCTTC	CASSPGGTASYNEQFF
-	-	TRBV5-5	TRBJ1-2	TGTGCCAGCAGCCCAAATTATAACTATGGCTACACCTTC	CASSPNYNYGYTF
-	TRBD2	TRBV5-4	TRBJ2-3	TGTGCCAGCAGCTTGCAGCGGGGATTCACAGATACGCAGTATTTT	CASSLQRGFTDTQYF
-	-	TRBV7-3	TRBJ1-3	TGTGCCAGCAGCTTAGGGGGAAACACCATATATTTT	CASSLGGNTIYF
few	-	TRBV28	TRBJ2-1	TGTGCCAGCAGTTCGCTGGACCCGGTCCTCTACAATGAGCAGTTCTTC	CASSSLDPVLYNEQFF
-	-	TRBV9	TRBJ2-2	TGTGCCAGCAGCGTAGCGTGGCTTCACACCGGGGAGCTGTTTTTT	CASSVAWLHTGELFF
-	-	TRBV7-8	TRBJ1-1	TGTGCCAGCAGCTTATACCAGAACACTGAAGCTTTCTTT	CASSLYQNTEAFF
-	-	TRBV7-3	TRBJ2-6	TGTGCCAGCAGCCCGACGCCTACAGGGCAAGGGGCCAACGTCCTGACTTTC	CASSPTPTGQGANVLTF
-	-	TRBV28	TRBJ2-7	TGTGCCAGCACGACCGCCCGGACAGCACCCTACGAGCAGTACTTC	CASTTARTAPYEQYF
-	TRBD1	TRBV12-5	TRBJ2-5	TGTGCTAGTGGTTCCTTACAGGGGCCTCAAGAGACCCAGTACTTC	CASGSLQGPQETQYF
once	TRBD1	TRBV18	TRBJ1-5	TGTGCCAGCTCGTCGGTTAGGACAGGAGATCAGCCCCAGCATTTT	CASSSVRTGDQPQHF
-	-	TRBV7-2	TRBJ2-2	TGTGCCAGCAGCTTAATCCCCCCGGGACTGATTAACACCGGGGAGCTGTTTTTT	CASSLIPPGLINTGELFF
-	TRBD1	TRBV18	TRBJ1-6	TGTGCCAGCTCACGGACTCAGGGGGCGGACTATAATTCACCCCTCCACTTT	CASSRTQGADYNSPLHF
-	TRBD2	TRBV5-1	TRBJ2-1	TGCGCCAGCAGCTTGTTTAGCGGGGGGATCAATGAGCAGTTCTTC	CASSLFSGGINEQFF
once	TRBD1	TRBV2	TRBJ1-1	TGTGCCAGCAGTGCGGGACAGGGGGGAACTGAAGCTTTCTTT	CASSAGQGGTEAFF
-	-	TRBV27	TRBJ1-3	TGTGCCAGCAGTTTAGGGGCAGGGGGAAACACCATATATTTT	CASSLGAGGNTIYF
-	TRBD1	TRBV7-3	TRBJ1-1	TGTGCCAGCAGCCCGACAGGGATGAACACTGAAGCTTTCTTT	CASSPTGMNTEAFF
-	-	TRBV27	TRBJ2-5	TGTGCCAGCAGACCTCACAGGGCTCAAGAGACCCAGTACTTC	CASRPHRAQETQYF
-	-	TRBV5-1	TRBJ1-6	TGCGCCAGCAGCCTATCCCTAGGGACCGGCAATTCACCCCTCCACTTT	CASSLSLGTGNSPLHF
-	TRBD1	TRBV19	TRBJ2-3	TGTGCCAGTAGTTCCGGACAGGGGGGAGCAGATACGCAGTATTTT	CASSSGQGGADTQYF
-	-	TRBV15	TRBJ2-1	TGTGCCACCAGCCCCGGCCCTTCCTACAATGAGCAGTTCTTC	CATSPGPSYNEQFF
-	-	TRBV28	TRBJ1-5	TGTGCCAGCAGCCCGGACAACCCACGACAGCCCCAGCATTTT	CASSPDNPRQPQHF
-	-	TRBV7-2	TRBJ1-1	TGTGCCAGCAGCTTAGATGGAGGCACTGAAGCTTTCTTT	CASSLDGGTEAFF
-	-	TRBV7-3	TRBJ2-3	TGTGCCAGCAGCTCCTCCGCGGGACTGGGGAAGTATTTT	CASSSSAGLGKYF
-	-	TRBV9	TRBJ1-2	TGTGCCAGCAGCGCAGACAGTGGCTACACCTTC	CASSADSGYTF
-	-	TRBV9	TRBJ2-3	TGTGCCAGCAGCGTAGATCCATTTAGCGTGGGGGCTAGCACAGATACGCAGTATTTT	CASSVDPFSVGASTDTQYF
-	-	TRBV7-2	TRBJ2-1	TGTGCCAGCAGCTTAGTCACTCCGAGCTCCTACAATGAGCAGTTCTTC	CASSLVTPSSYNEQFF
-	TRBD1	TRBV9	TRBJ1-1	TGTGCCAGCAGCCCCCGGGACAGGGGCGGAACTGAAGCTTTCTTT	CASSPRDRGGTEAFF
-	TRBD2	TRBV7-9	TRBJ2-5	TGTGCCAGCAGCTGGGGGACTAGCGGGGCGCAAGAGACCCAGTACTTC	CASSWGTSGAQETQYF
-	-	TRBV6-5	TRBJ1-6	TGTGCCAGCAGTTTCAACCGACAGATCGGTAATTCACCCCTCCACTTT	CASSFNRQIGNSPLHF
-	TRBD2	TRBV9	TRBJ2-3	TGTGCCAGCAGCCACGGACTAGCGGGGGGAAGCACAGATACGCAGTATTTT	CASSHGLAGGSTDTQYF
-	-	TRBV2	TRBJ2-2	TGTGCCAGCAGCCTAGCGGGGGAGCTGTTTTTT	CASSLAGELFF
-	-	TRBV11-2	TRBJ1-1	TGTGCCAGCAGCTTATTTGGAACTGTGAACACTGAAGCTTTCTTT	CASSLFGTVNTEAFF